Reported below is one T cell receptor (beta chain). Its target antigen remains unknown. Nothing much larger sits one base from this clone, and base qualities are not available. Whole blood was collected in K2EDTA tubes by collaborating institutions according to the institutions' own protocols. For TCRbeta analysis, collaborators shipped samples in one of three forms: frozen whole blood, isolated PBMCs, or DNA extracted from either of those sample types. This specimen comes from a study of blood T cell repertoires in COVID-19 (dated by TCRdb to 2020 to 2022). Looking at the study overall: Samples from collaborators originated in the United States, Italy and Spain and spanned both the acute and convalescent phases of COVID-19. The material from the prospective study consisted of cDNA or gDNA derived from T cells, B-cell-depleted T cells, or PBMCs. Deeply sampled blood TCRbeta repertoires from subjects exposed to, actively infected with, or recovered from COVID-19 were included in the dataset. The repertoires were made available in a free public database intended to serve as a resource for research on the immune response to SARS-CoV-2. The samples were drawn from two sources: the first 160 participants of the ongoing ImmuneRACE study, and 1,254 subjects contributed by 6 global collaborators. Sample metadata almost always included a de-identified subject ID, COVID-19 status, age in years and sex. HLA class I and class II types, where available, came from metadata supplied by the sample provider rather than from assay-based typing. Results and caveats for the whole study, not just this receptor: Clinical and demographic metadata were provided uncurated, with the amount varying by source and participant.

TCRbeta CDR3 regions were amplified from genomic DNA by means of the immunoSEQ Assay, a bias-controlled multiplex PCR. The authors' pipeline ran thus. The number of nucleated cells in each sample was estimated by amplification of reference gene primers within the assay. To quantify the absolute abundance of each unique TCRbeta CDR3 rearrangement, sequence reads were collapsed and filtered. Productive Simpson clonality was computed per sample as the square root of Simpson's diversity index over productive rearrangements. Sourced from immuneACCESS, this table was stored by TCRdb with only in-frame sequences that have V and J called. A share of the clones is absent; for the studies checked, an unresolved V gene accounts for under half, and the remainder has no known explanation. That table supplies the V and J calls and clone size; D and trimming were determined from the DNA. The sample data list some 300,000 clones, and around four fifths of these were observed just once. The ten most abundant clones make up approximately 4.1% of the sample.

The sequence was collected from a woman in her forties or fifties with active or convalescent COVID-19. Sequenced input: peripheral blood.

At the DNA level, the sequence is TGTGCCAGCAGTTACTTCGGACAGGGACGGTTTAACGGGGAGCTGTTTTTT. This encodes CASSYFGQGRFNGELFF. The sequence is built from TRBV6-2 or TRBV6-3 and TRBJ2-2; the junction holds 8 bases that match TRBD1. CDR1 and CDR2 are drawn from the germline V gene: MNHEY, SVGEGT. The CDR3, from cysteine to phenylalanine, totals 17 residues. The entry retains the CDR3 DNA only, 51 bases that are in frame from base 1. Unmatched junction bases come to 11, with V trimmed by 1 base and J by 7 bases.